The 27 T cell receptor beta chains below all came from one sample that was sequenced in a study of tumor and adjacent non-tumor tissue in lung cancer (dated by TCRdb to about 2018). RNA was extracted from bulk unsorted tissue and checked for quality with a NanoDrop ND-1000 and an Agilent 2100. Libraries were built with multiplex PCR. Sequencing was performed on an Illumina HiSeq 2500. TCRbeta libraries were constructed through three rounds of nested PCR with primers (Table S4) according to protocols adapted from ARM-PCR. Through fastp at Q25 and MiXCR, TCRdb rebuilt clones from the public reads, retaining in-frame beta chains. Duplicate CDR3 protein sequences are folded into a single record with the most common DNA and genes. The sample table lists tens of thousands of distinct CDR3 sequences, about 72% of them with a count of one. The ten most abundant clones make up around 17% of the sample. Sequencing was done on a sample of lung tumor tissue. Every receptor here comes from a man aged 55 to 70 with non-small cell lung cancer.

About this clonotype: The junction departs from germline at one end; a sequencing error may be responsible. This chain joins TRBV4-1 and TRBJ1-1, with D uncertain. This CDR3 has 16 amino acids. In germline, CDR1 is MGHRA, CDR2 YSYEKL. The CDR3 coding sequence is TGCGCAAGCAGCCGATCGGCCCCGTGTTCGAACACTGAGGCTTTCTTT. Translation gives CASSRSAPCSNTEAFF.

V and J are TRBV4-3 and TRBJ1-5; D is perhaps TRBD1 (5 bases). Trimming stripped 4 bases from V and 11 bases from J, with 24 bases between. CDR3 length: 16 residues. Germline CDR1 reads LGHNA; CDR2 reads YSLEER. Here the CDR3 reads CASSRDWGVWVKSQHF. DNA of the CDR3: TGCGCCAGCAGCCGAGATTGGGGGGTGTGGGTGAAGTCCCAGCATTTT.

This clonotype has a handful of counts. DNA of the CDR3: TGTGCCAGCAGCCCTTATTACAGGGCCGATACGCAGTATTTT. It specifies CASSPYYRADTQYF. The chain joins TRBV28 to TRBJ2-3; a weak D match, TRBD1 (6 bases). The CDR3 loop spans 14 amino acids. Deletions cut 6 bases from V and 6 bases from J, with 16 bases between. Germline CDR1 is MDHEN and CDR2 is SYDVKM.

This clonotype was detected a few times. In this CDR3 the conserved last residue, phenylalanine or tryptophan, is missing, so a read error is likely. The chain has TRBV20-1 and TRBJ2-1, with 7 bases identical to TRBD2. V trimming: 3 bases; J trimming: 9 bases; junction bases outside the gene matches: 5. The germline V gene has CDR1 DFQATT and CDR2 SNEGSKA (reference sequence). The CDR3 totals 12 residues. This chain's CDR3 is CSARSSGGEQFL. CDR3 DNA sequence: TGCAGTGCTAGGTCGTCGGGGGGTGAGCAGTTCCTC.

On this clonotype: This may be a read error: a much more frequent sequence differs by one nucleotide. This chain's CDR3 is CASSLCAGTGGFGNQPQHF. Written as DNA, the CDR3 is TGTGCCAGCAGCCTGTGCGCGGGGACAGGGGGCTTTGGCAATCAGCCCCAGCATTTT. The gene calls are TRBV5-6 and TRBJ1-5; TRBD1 aligns across 12 bases. The V gene's germline CDR1 is SGHDT and CDR2 YYEEEE. The CDR3 sequence is 19 residues long. Trimming cost V 4 bases and J 2 bases; bases outside gene matches: 13. The full variable domain, completed using reference TRBV5-6 and TRBJ1-5, is DAGVTQSPTHLIKTRGQQVTLRCSPKSGHDTVSWYQQALGQGPQFIFQYYEEEERQRGNFPDRFSGHQFPNYSSELNVNALLLGDSALYLCASSLCAGTGGFGNQPQHFGDGTRLSIL.

This clonotype was detected once. A read error may produce the germline difference seen at one junction end. The chain has TRBV29-1 and TRBJ1-3; TRBD1 aligns across 7 bases. Per the germline V gene, CDR1 is SQVTM and CDR2 is ANQGSEA. The CDR3 extends over 15 amino acids. In DNA form, the CDR3 reads TGCGGCTTTCGAGCGGGACAGCACTCTGGAAGCACCATATATTTT. This encodes CGFRAGQHSGSTIYF.

For this clonotype: One junction end does not reproduce the germline sequence, and a read error may be involved. V usage is TRBV4-2 and J usage is TRBJ2-7; 7 nucleotides align to TRBD2. Germline-derived CDR1 and CDR2 are LGHNA and YNFKEQ. This CDR3 comprises 16 residues. CDR3 sequence reads: CASSQATSRVSYEQYF. In DNA, the CDR3 is TGTGCCAGCAGCCAAGCGACTAGCAGGGTGTCCTACGAGCAATACTTC.

Worth noting for this clonotype: A junction boundary mismatches the germline segment, possibly from a read error. This chain joins TRBV6-2 or TRBV6-3 and TRBJ2-5, with D perhaps being TRBD1 or TRBD2 (5 bases each). In germline, CDR1 is MNHEY, CDR2 SVGEGT. This CDR3 is 15 amino acids long. DNA of the CDR3: TGTGCCAGCAATACGCACGGCAGGGACGGAGAGACACAGTACTTC. Translation: CASNTHGRDGETQYF.

In the case of this clonotype: No conserved phenylalanine or tryptophan ends this CDR3, so it is likely a read error. The CDR3 spells CSGRWGPSGGPHTDTQYY. The CDR3 DNA follows: TGCAGTGGTCGATGGGGGCCTAGCGGGGGACCTCACACAGATACGCAGTATTAT. The chain employs TRBV20-1 and TRBJ2-3; 10 nucleotides align to TRBD2. V was pared by 7 bases and J by 2 bases, with 18 bases of the junction left unmatched. The CDR3 is 18 amino acids. Germline V gives CDR1 DFQATT, CDR2 SNEGSKA (reference sequence).

A remark on this clonotype: Lacking the conserved final phenylalanine or tryptophan, this CDR3 likely reflects a read error. The chain is built from TRBV11-2 and TRBJ1-2; D remains ambiguous. V was shortened by 1 base and J by 7 bases, with 16 bases between the two germline ends. The CDR3 consists of 15 residues. Germline assignment: CDR1 SGHAT and CDR2 FQNNGV. CDR3 in amino acids: CASSLGAIEGGGYTI. DNA of the CDR3: TGTGCCAGCAGCTTAGGAGCGATTGAGGGTGGTGGCTACACCATC.

A note on this clonotype: Likely a read error: the CDR3 ends without its conserved phenylalanine or tryptophan. The DNA for the CDR3 is TGCAGTGTTGAGGAGATTTCGGACGCGCAGTATTAT. This gives the protein CSVEEISDAQYY. The chain has TRBV29-1 and TRBJ2-3; D call uncertain. Germline values: CDR1 SQVTM, CDR2 ANQGSEA. The CDR3 extends over 12 amino acids.

On this clonotype itself: Germline is not matched at one junction end, which may reflect a read error. The CDR3 bases are TGTGCCAGCAGTCGTCGAGCAGGGGGTAATCAGTCCCAGCATTTT. Protein: CASSRRAGGNQSQHF. The chain employs TRBV6-2 or TRBV6-3 and TRBJ1-5, with 7 nucleotides matching TRBD1. Looked up from germline, CDR1 is MNHEY and CDR2 is SVGEGT. The CDR3 totals 15 residues.

Points on this clonotype: A junction boundary mismatches the germline segment, possibly from a read error. The genes are TRBV4-1 and TRBJ1-2; possibly TRBD1 for D (5 bases). The CDR3 has 15 amino acids. From germline, CDR1 is MGHRA and CDR2 YSYEKL. DNA of the CDR3: TGCACCAGCAGCCATTCACAAGGGGCTGGGGATGGCTACACCTTC. Its protein is CTSSHSQGAGDGYTF.

About this clonotype: Compared with germline, one end of the junction differs, possibly owing to a read error. This chain uses TRBV30 with TRBJ1-2; tentatively, D is TRBD1 (5 bases). The CDR3 sequence is 13 residues long. CDR1 and CDR2 from the germline V gene are GTSNPN and SVGIG (reference sequence). The CDR3: CAWISTASYGYTF. CDR3 DNA: TGTGCCTGGATATCGACAGCTAGCTATGGCTACACCTTT.

Remarks on this clonotype: The CDR3 does not end in the conserved phenylalanine or tryptophan, so this is likely a read error. The chain combines TRBV11-1 with TRBJ2-2, with D uncertain. V was pared by 9 bases and J by 5 bases, with 16 bases between. Germline values: CDR1 SGHAT, CDR2 FQDESV (reference sequence). The CDR3 loop spans 14 amino acids. The CDR3 bases are TGTGCCAGTAGTCAAACACGGAATACCGGGGAGCTGTTTTCT. Its protein product is CASSQTRNTGELFS.

To note about this clonotype: A read error may account for a junction end that differs from germline. The chain uses TRBV7-9 and TRBJ2-6; weak D call: TRBD1 (6 bases). This CDR3 contains 16 residues. Germline assignment: CDR1 SEHNR and CDR2 FQNEAQ (reference sequence). The CDR3 DNA is TGTGCCAGCAGCTGGGACATTTCCTCCGGGGCCGACGTCCTGACTTTC. It is translated as CASSWDISSGADVLTF.

In the case of this clonotype: This could be a read error, since a much larger clone is one nucleotide away. The chain employs TRBV7-8 and TRBJ1-1, with 11 positions matching TRBD1. The junction had 10 bases not matched to a gene; V was cut back by 7 bases and J by 12 bases. The CDR3 spans 13 residues. Germline-derived CDR1 and CDR2 are SGHVS and FQNEAQ. CDR3 nucleotides: TGTGCCAGCAACTCGACAGGGACAGGGGGAACTTTCTTT. This gives the protein CASNSTGTGGTFF.

Worth noting for this clonotype: A much larger clone lies a single base off, so this may be a read error. This chain connects TRBV4-3 to TRBJ2-2; the D call may be TRBD1 or TRBD2 (5 bases each). From germline, CDR1 is LGHNA and CDR2 YSLEER. The CDR3 runs 18 residues. The CDR3 is CASNQVLIWGMDTGELFF. The CDR3 DNA reads TGCGCCAGCAACCAAGTATTAATATGGGGGATGGACACCGGGGAGCTGTTTTTT.

A single count supports this clonotype. Sequence at one end of the junction differs from germline and may be a read error. The chain carries TRBV6-1 and TRBJ2-1, with 10 bases fitting TRBD2. Looked up from germline, CDR1 is MNHNS and CDR2 is SASEGT. This CDR3 contains 15 residues. For the CDR3, the DNA is TGTGCCAGCAGTGCTAGCGGGGGATTCAACGATGAGCTGTTCTTC. Protein: CASSASGGFNDELFF.

Points on this clonotype: This is likely a read error, given that the CDR3 carries no conserved phenylalanine or tryptophan at its end. The gene calls are TRBV11-2 and TRBJ2-7; TRBD1 matches at 7 bases. The CDR3 totals 13 residues. From germline, CDR1 is SGHAT and CDR2 FQNNGV. CDR3 sequence reads: CAGRQTGTYEQYL. The CDR3 DNA follows: TGTGCCGGCAGACAGACAGGGACCTACGAGCAGTACCTC.

A note on this clonotype: The conserved final phenylalanine or tryptophan is absent from the CDR3, which likely points to a read error. It is unclear where the CDR3 begins or ends on the DNA, so no DNA is shown, and the CDR3 is as TCRdb lists it. V and J are TRBV6-2 or TRBV6-3 and TRBJ2-1; the D call in the table, TRBD1, was not verified against the DNA. Ends included, the CDR3 has 14 residues. CDR1 and CDR2 from the germline V gene are MNHEY and SVGEGT. CDR3 protein: CASSYLQVSNERSL.

A note on this clonotype: It may be a read error: a sequence one base away is much more abundant. The chain couples TRBV7-9 to TRBJ2-1; D not resolved. CDR1 and CDR2 (germline): SEHNR, FQNEAQ (reference sequence). This CDR3 is built from 15 residues. This chain's CDR3 is CPSSPYGSDVDEQFF. CDR3 nucleotide sequence: TGTCCCAGCAGCCCCTACGGCTCGGATGTCGATGAGCAGTTCTTC.

A note on this clonotype: One junction end does not reproduce the germline sequence, and a read error may be involved. V is TRBV6-2 or TRBV6-3 and J is TRBJ2-7, with no clear D. Looked up from germline, CDR1 is MNHEY and CDR2 is SVGEGT. This CDR3 region has 14 residues. In DNA form, the CDR3 reads TGTGCCAACAGTTACCCCGTAGCAGGAGCCGAGCAGTACTTC. This gives the protein CANSYPVAGAEQYF.

A few counts support this clonotype. A much more abundant neighbour one base away suggests this may be a read error. This sequence joins TRBV6-2 or TRBV6-3 and TRBJ2-2, with 11 bases lining up with TRBD2. Losses at the gene ends were 5 bases for V and 0 bases for J; bases not matched to a gene: 11. CDR1 and CDR2 from the germline V gene are MNHEY and SVGEGT. CDR3 size: 19 residues. CDR3 in DNA: TGTGCCAGCAGTCATCTAGCGGGGGGAATTAACGCGAACACCGGGGAGCTGTTTTTT. Translating gives CASSHLAGGINANTGELFF.

In regard to this clonotype: Here the CDR3 omits its conserved ending phenylalanine or tryptophan, so a read error is the likely source. The chain carries TRBV4-2 and TRBJ2-4; no definite D call. The length of the CDR3 is 16 residues. Germline V gene lookup returns CDR1 LGHNA and CDR2 YNFKEQ. The CDR3 DNA sequence: TGTGCCACCAGCCATGATGCGGTCCCCCCAGCGAACATTCAGTACTCC. Protein product: CATSHDAVPPANIQYS.

About this clonotype itself: This could be a read error, since a much larger clone is one nucleotide away. The chain recombines TRBV5-1 with TRBJ1-1; D gene unclear. CDR1 SGHRS and CDR2 YFSETQ come from the germline V gene. With 4 bases removed from V and 0 bases from J, the gap between germline ends came to 10 bases. The CDR3 is 14 residues long. CDR3 region: CASSPDGLNTEAFF. The CDR3 DNA reads as TGCGCCAGCAGCCCGGACGGGTTGAACACTGAAGCTTTCTTT.

This clonotype was detected many times. The chain combines TRBV12-3 or TRBV12-4 with TRBJ1-2, with D possibly being TRBD1 (6 bases). This CDR3 contains 13 residues. The ends were cut back, 3 bases at V and 6 bases at J, with 11 bases in the middle. Here the CDR3 reads CASSLGAGDGYTF. Here the CDR3 DNA reads TGTGCCAGCAGTTTGGGGGCAGGGGATGGCTACACCTTC.